This TCR beta chain originates from a study of blood T cell repertoires in COVID-19. As for the study in general: T cells, B-cell-depleted T cells, or PBMCs supplied cDNA or gDNA.

In the authors' methods: How many nucleated cells were present was estimated from reference gene primer amplification. Produced via immunoSEQ multiplex PCR; TCRdb's table is partial and in-frame only. For V, J and clone size, that table is used; D and trimming come from the DNA. The top ten clones hold more than 10% of a sample with over 200,000 clones, around 90% of them seen once. Trimming took 0 bases from V and 4 from J, leaving 9 bases between them. This CDR3 spans 14 amino acids. From germline, CDR1 is MNHEY and CDR2 SVGEGT. The clonotype originates from a woman aged 18-29 years who had recovered from COVID-19. The sequenced material came from peripheral blood. The rearrangement joins TRBV6-2 or TRBV6-3 to TRBJ2-5; D is perhaps TRBD2 (5 bases). The CDR3 coding sequence is TGTGCCAGCAGTTACTCTAGCGCGCGAGAGACCCAGTACTTC. It encodes CASSYSSARETQYF.